This entry features one T cell receptor (beta chain) sequence. No cognate antigen has been identified for it. No much larger clone exists at a distance of one base, and base qualities are not known. Collaborating institutions collected whole blood in K2EDTA tubes following their own protocols. Collaborator samples were shipped for TCRbeta analysis as frozen whole blood, isolated PBMCs, or DNA extracted from either sample type. The sample is drawn from a study of blood T cell repertoires in COVID-19 (dated by TCRdb to 2019 to 2021). Some background on the complete study: Samples covering the acute and convalescent phases of COVID-19 were provided by collaborators in the United States, Italy and Spain. The material from the prospective study consisted of cDNA or gDNA derived from T cells, B-cell-depleted T cells, or PBMCs. Subjects who had been exposed to COVID-19, were actively infected with it, or had recovered from it provided the deeply sampled blood TCRbeta repertoires that made up the dataset. The repertoires were released in a freely available public database meant as a resource for research on the immune response to SARS-CoV-2. The samples were drawn from two sources: the first 160 participants of the ongoing ImmuneRACE study, and 1,254 subjects contributed by 6 global collaborators. Nearly every sample came with metadata listing a de-identified subject ID, COVID-19 status, age in years and sex. HLA class I and class II types, where available, came from metadata supplied by the sample provider rather than from assay-based typing. Study-wide findings and limitations: How much clinical and demographic metadata was included differed by source and by participant, and the metadata was provided uncurated.

TCRbeta CDR3 regions were amplified from genomic DNA by means of the immunoSEQ Assay, a bias-controlled multiplex PCR. The authors' pipeline ran thus. The number of nucleated cells in each sample was estimated from the amplification of reference gene primers within the assay. Sequence reads were collapsed and filtered to measure the absolute abundance of every unique TCRbeta CDR3 rearrangement. For each sample, productive Simpson clonality was calculated by taking the square root of Simpson's diversity index across productive rearrangements. TCRdb took this table from immuneACCESS and kept in-frame rearrangements with V and J called. Such tables lack part of the clones; where checked against another copy, unresolved V genes explain under half of the gap, and the rest is unexplained. That table is the source of V, J and clone size, and D and trimming were worked out from the DNA. This sample lists 100,000 to 150,000 clones; less than 90% were detected once. Together, the top ten hold 25% to 30% of the sample.

Source material: peripheral blood. The clonotype originates from a woman of 80 years or more with acute or convalescent COVID-19.

The CDR3: CASSLRGGYEQYF. The nucleotides are TGTGCCAGCAGTTTAAGGGGGGGTTACGAGCAGTACTTC. The V gene is TRBV12-3 or TRBV12-4 and the J gene is TRBJ2-7; the D gene is possibly TRBD2, with 7 bases matching. V is shortened by 2 bases, J by 4 bases, and the region joining them spans 9 bases. The CDR3 starts with the cysteine, ends with the phenylalanine, and has 13 residues. The DNA shown is the 39-base CDR3, in frame from base 1.